This T cell receptor (beta chain) was obtained from a study of blood T cell repertoires in COVID-19. About this clone itself: In the same sample, other DNA sequences code for this CDR3.

Authors' analysis steps: Estimates of nucleated cell counts were drawn from the amplification of reference gene primers. Some clones are missing from TCRdb's copy, which holds only in-frame ones; the method was immunoSEQ multiplex PCR. That table supplies the V and J calls and clone size; D and trimming were determined from the DNA. The profile shows around 200,000 clones, approximately 90% of them singletons. V was trimmed by 0 bases and J by 2 bases, leaving 5 bases between them. The V gene's germline CDR1 is SGHRS and CDR2 YFSETQ. The CDR3 contains 13 residues. Membership in each cohort depended on participant-reported clinical history.

The source material was PBMCs or T cells enriched from blood (not recorded which). The source is a man in his thirties or forties who had recovered from COVID-19. The V call is TRBV5-1, the J call TRBJ1-1, with TRBD1 as a possible D gene (5 bases). The CDR3 nucleotides are TGCGCCAGCAGCTTGGGGGGCAACACTGAAGCTTTCTTT. It is translated as CASSLGGNTEAFF.